Sequencing of this T cell receptor (beta chain) was carried out in a study of blood T cell repertoires in COVID-19. Study information: Collection of acute and convalescent COVID-19 samples took place in the United States, Italy and Spain. Sample material is recorded as cDNA or gDNA derived from T cells, B-cell-depleted T cells, or PBMCs.

Patients of the Seattle cohort, enrolled during active infection, were followed longitudinally. Germline CDR1 KGHSH, CDR2 LQKENI. This CDR3 contains 15 residues. V lost 3 bases, J lost 9 bases, and 8 bases stayed unmatched. Per the authors' pipeline: Amplified reference gene primers provided the basis for estimating nucleated cell counts. Repertoires were generated with immunoSEQ multiplex PCR, while TCRdb's copy carries only in-frame clones and drops some. V, J and clone size are taken as reported in that table, and D and trimming were inferred from the DNA itself. The sample records more than 200,000 clones, 86% being singletons.

Source material: peripheral blood. The clonotype comes from a woman aged 45-59 years with COVID-19, enrolled during active disease. The V gene is TRBV18, the J gene TRBJ1-6; 7 bases are a match to TRBD1. The CDR3 loop reads CASSPRQGDTSPLHF. For the CDR3, the DNA is TGTGCCAGCTCACCGCGACAGGGAGATACTTCACCCCTCCACTTT.